The source of this TCR beta chain is a study of shared clonotypes between healthy human individuals. Method: immunoSEQ multiplex PCR; TCRdb's copy keeps in-frame clones and lacks some. Here the sample spans about 750,000 clones, more than 85% being singletons. Germline values: CDR1 SQVTM, CDR2 ANQGSEA. This CDR3 is built from 17 residues. Losses at the gene ends were 0 bases for V and 6 bases for J; bases not matched to a gene: 13. CD8 cells classed as naive were CD45RO-negative and positively selected for CCR7, excluding terminally differentiated effector memory CD45RA+ cells. The sequencing sample was made of naive CD8+ T cells sorted from blood. This clonotype was sampled from a man under 40 in good health. The chain recombines TRBV29-1 with TRBJ2-7; 11 bases are shared with TRBD1. The CDR3 sequence: CSVEDWTGGFSRSEQYF. Written as DNA, the CDR3 is TGCAGCGTTGAAGACTGGACAGGGGGCTTCTCCCGGAGCGAGCAGTACTTC.